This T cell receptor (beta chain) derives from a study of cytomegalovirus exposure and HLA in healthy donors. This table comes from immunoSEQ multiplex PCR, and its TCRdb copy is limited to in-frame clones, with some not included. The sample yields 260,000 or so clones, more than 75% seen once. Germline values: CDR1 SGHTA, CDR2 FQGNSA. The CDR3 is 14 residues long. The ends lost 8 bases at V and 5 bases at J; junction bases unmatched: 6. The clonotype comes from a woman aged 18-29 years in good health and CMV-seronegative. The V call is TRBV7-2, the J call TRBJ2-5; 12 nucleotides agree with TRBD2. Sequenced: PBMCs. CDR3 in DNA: TGTGCCAGCGGACTAGCGGGACGCCATGAGACCCAGTACTTC. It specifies CASGLAGRHETQYF.